This T cell receptor beta chain was sequenced in a study of T-cell memory formation after mild COVID-19. Study conclusions and caveats: Some responding clones appeared in pre-infection memory, suggesting cross-reactive memory joined. Contracting CD4+ clones lay largely in CM and EM, with CD8+ ones residing in EMRA.

This clonotype has only a few counts. Its antigen remains unknown. There are 13 residues in the CDR3. CDR1 is SEHNR, CDR2 FQNEAQ, per germline (reference sequence). Trimming took 10 bases from V and 0 from J, leaving 11 bases between them. MiXCR was run by TCRdb on the 5' RACE reads, yielding one entry per CDR3 protein. The sample includes over 150,000 distinct CDR3 sequences, approximately 18% of them seen just once. The chain joins TRBV7-9 to TRBJ2-3; perhaps D is TRBD1 or TRBD2 (5 bases each). The sequenced sample was PBMCs or a T cell subset sorted from them (not recorded which). This sequence was found in a man younger than 35 who had mild COVID-19 (a few samples of this study predate the infection). Cell type and time point are not known. CDR3 sequence reads: CATPGLSTDTQYF. CDR3 DNA sequence: TGTGCCACCCCGGGGCTCAGCACAGATACGCAGTATTTT.